These T cell receptor beta chains were read from a single sample in a study of blood T cell repertoires in COVID-19. The table came from immunoSEQ multiplex PCR; TCRdb's copy has only in-frame clones and leaves some out. The sample has under 300,000 clones, less than 90% seen once. The sample taken for sequencing was PBMCs or T cells enriched from blood (not recorded which). The receptors come from a woman between 50 and 59 years old who had recovered from COVID-19. CDR3s include the opening cysteine and the closing phenylalanine or tryptophan. Size is omitted from some rows. Given values are once, few, many or a class for expanded clones.

.	TRBV29-1	TRBJ1-6	CSVETDPDSPLHF
.	TRBV3-1/TRBV3-2	TRBJ2-7	CASSQETDRIEQYF
.	TRBV10-3	TRBJ1-5	CAISRSAGQDQPQHF
.	TRBV9	TRBJ2-2	CASSVASRNTGELFF
.	TRBV11-2	TRBJ1-1	CASSLDQGFAFF
.	TRBV6-2/TRBV6-3	TRBJ1-1	CASSDQTGSGTEAFF
.	TRBV27	TRBJ2-2	CASSFGQGANTGELFF
.	TRBV4-1	TRBJ2-7	CASSQEDRGLMYEQYF
.	TRBV28	TRBJ1-1	CASSLSTGVNTEAFF
.	TRBV4-1	TRBJ2-1	CASSQIPRGVSNEQFF
once	TRBV7-2	TRBJ2-7	CASSLASSYEQYF